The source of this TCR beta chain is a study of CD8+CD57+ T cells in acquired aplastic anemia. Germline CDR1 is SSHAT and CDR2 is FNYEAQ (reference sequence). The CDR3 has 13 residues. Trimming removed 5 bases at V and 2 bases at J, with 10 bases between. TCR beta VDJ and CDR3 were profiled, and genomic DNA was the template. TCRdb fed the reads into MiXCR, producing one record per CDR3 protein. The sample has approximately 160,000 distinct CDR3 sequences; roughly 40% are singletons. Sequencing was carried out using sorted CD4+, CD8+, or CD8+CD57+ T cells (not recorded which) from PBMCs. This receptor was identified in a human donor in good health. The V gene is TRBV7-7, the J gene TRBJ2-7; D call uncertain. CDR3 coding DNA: TGTGCCAGCAGCCCAGGACCAACCTACGAGCAGTACTTC. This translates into CASSPGPTYEQYF. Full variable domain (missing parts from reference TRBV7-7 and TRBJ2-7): GAGVSQSPRYKVTKRGQDVTLRCDPISSHATLYWYQQALGQGPEFLTYFNYEAQPDKSGLPSDRFSAERPEGSISTLTIQRTEQRDSAMYRCASSPGPTYEQYFGPGTRLTVT.